This TCR beta chain was identified during a study of technical replicates of blood from a few donors. CDR1 SEHNR and CDR2 FQNEAQ come from the germline V gene (reference sequence). The CDR3 contains 14 residues. The trim removed 7 bases at V and 3 bases at J, leaving 8 bases unmatched. Repertoires were generated with immunoSEQ multiplex PCR, while TCRdb's copy carries only in-frame clones and drops some. The sample includes tens of thousands of clones, 97% seen only once; the top ten take approximately 0.18%. This receptor was identified in a human donor in good health. The specimen sequenced was T cells isolated from PBMCs. The V gene is TRBV7-9, the J gene TRBJ2-7; 8 positions agree with TRBD1. CDR3 in DNA: TGTGCCAGCACCGAGGGACAGGTAATCTACGAGCAGTACTTC. Its protein is CASTEGQVIYEQYF.